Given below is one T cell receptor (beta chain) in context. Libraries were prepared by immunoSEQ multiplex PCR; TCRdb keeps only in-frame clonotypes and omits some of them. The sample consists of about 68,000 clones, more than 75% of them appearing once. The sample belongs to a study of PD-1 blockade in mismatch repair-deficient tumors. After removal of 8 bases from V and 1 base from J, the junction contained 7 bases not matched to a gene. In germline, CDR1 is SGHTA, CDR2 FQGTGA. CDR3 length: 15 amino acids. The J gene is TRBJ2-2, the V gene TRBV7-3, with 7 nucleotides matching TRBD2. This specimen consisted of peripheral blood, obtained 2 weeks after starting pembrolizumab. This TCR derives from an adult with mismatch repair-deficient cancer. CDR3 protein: CASSLGTKNTGELFF. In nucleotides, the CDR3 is TGTGCCAGCTCCCTAGGGACTAAGAACACCGGGGAGCTGTTTTTT.